This TCR beta chain was identified in a study of tumor-infiltrating lymphocytes in primary liver carcinoma. Study results and caveats: Only around 7.5-25% of top clones occurred in all five tumor regions.

TCR beta cDNA was prepared out of roughly 500 ng total RNA by means of a constant-region primer. Libraries for TCR beta were built through three nested multiplex PCR rounds, which together made up a slightly modified ARM-PCR procedure. Two initial PCR rounds of around 9 cycles each paired TRBV1-TRBV30 forward primers with a C-beta reverse primer. TCRdb recomputed calls from the multiplex PCR reads with MiXCR, one row per CDR3 protein. The table includes approximately 30,000 distinct CDR3 sequences, 70% to 80% detected once. The CDR3 is made up of 14 amino acids. CDR1 SEHNR and CDR2 FQNEAQ come from the germline V gene (reference sequence). Trimming cost V 5 bases and J 3 bases, with 11 bases left between them. Both RNA and DNA were isolated together from approximately 20-30 mg of bulk tissue that had not been sorted. Judged by abundance, this clonotype is medium-sized (0.01 to 0.1%). Its antigen remains unidentified.

The sample taken for sequencing was liver tumor tissue from sampling region 3. Subset described: tumor region T3, left-lateral pole. This chain links TRBV7-9 with TRBJ1-5; no reliable D call. The source of this sequence is a woman aged 25 to 39 with primary liver carcinoma and hepatitis B virus infection. CDR3 sequence: CASSPRENNQPQHF. CDR3 DNA sequence: TGTGCCAGCAGCCCCCGGGAGAACAATCAGCCCCAGCATTTT.